Below are 10 T cell receptor beta chains sequenced from a single sample in a study of spatial heterogeneity in lung cancer. MiXCR, applied by TCRdb to the 5' RACE reads, yields one record per CDR3 protein. The table lists under 100,000 distinct CDR3 sequences, around 8.6% of them singletons, with less than 9% in the top ten. Time point described: sample taken at primary tumor resection. Unsorted whole RNA of tumor, nontumor lung or frozen PBMC was sequenced. The specimen comprised PBMCs, sampled at surgery. Receptors were obtained from a male donor with early-stage non-small cell lung cancer.

V is TRBV19 and J is TRBJ1-1, with D maybe TRBD1 (5 bases). V lost 4 bases and J 1 base, leaving 10 bases between the germline ends. CDR3 size: 14 residues. CDR1 is LNHDA, CDR2 SQIVND, per germline (reference sequence). In DNA, the CDR3 is TGTGCCAGTAGTAGAACCCAGGGGAACACTGAAGCTTTCTTT. It is translated as CASSRTQGNTEAFF.

The chain recombines TRBV29-1 with TRBJ2-7; perhaps D is TRBD1 or TRBD2 (6 bases each). Trimming stripped 4 bases from V and 2 bases from J, with 12 bases between. This CDR3 region has 13 residues. Germline loops: CDR1 SQVTM, CDR2 ANQGSEA. CDR3 nucleotides: TGCAGCGTTGGACTAGGGGGGACCTACGAGCAGTACTTC. Its protein is CSVGLGGTYEQYF.

This clonotype was seen ten or more times. The chain has TRBV4-2 and TRBJ2-2; D not resolved. The V and J ends lost 4 bases and 1 base respectively, with 7 bases between them. The CDR3 totals 14 residues. Per the germline V gene, CDR1 is LGHNA and CDR2 is YNFKEQ. DNA for the CDR3: TGTGCCAGCAGCCCGAAGGGGAACACCGGGGAGCTGTTTTTT. It specifies CASSPKGNTGELFF.

The chain couples TRBV6-5 to TRBJ2-2; the D is unclear. Germline V gene lookup returns CDR1 MNHEY and CDR2 SVGAGI. The ends were cut back, 2 bases at V and 3 bases at J, with 7 bases in the middle. The CDR3 has 14 residues. The CDR3 region has the DNA TGTGCCAGCAGTTACACAGCCCACACCGGGGAGCTGTTTTTT. Its translation is CASSYTAHTGELFF.

In this sample, this clonotype turned up a few times. The V and J genes are TRBV2 and TRBJ1-5, with TRBD1 as a possible D gene (6 bases). V was trimmed by 5 bases and J by 0 bases, leaving 11 bases between them. CDR1 and CDR2 from the germline V gene are SNHLY and FYNNEI. The CDR3 is 15 amino acids. CDR3 DNA: TGTGCCAGCAGTTTAGGGGGATATAGCAATCAGCCCCAGCATTTT. Protein: CASSLGGYSNQPQHF. Full variable domain (remainder filled in from reference TRBV2 and TRBJ1-5): EPEVTQTPSHQVTQMGQEVILRCVPISNHLYFYWYRQILGQKVEFLVSFYNNEISEKSEIFDDQFSVERPDGSNFTLKIRSTKLEDSAMYFCASSLGGYSNQPQHFGDGTRLSIL.

The chain combines TRBV27 with TRBJ1-5, with 8 bases matching TRBD1. Germline CDR1 MNHEY, CDR2 SMNVEV (reference sequence). Germline trimming cut 5 bases from V and 5 bases from J; bases unmatched to any gene: 8. This CDR3 is built from 15 residues. The CDR3 loop is CASSVGQGRYQPQHF. In DNA, the CDR3 is TGTGCCAGCAGTGTCGGACAGGGAAGGTATCAGCCCCAGCATTTT.

Notes on this clonotype: A much larger clonotype is one base distant, so this may be a read error. V usage is TRBV20-1 and J usage is TRBJ1-4; 9 bases fit TRBD1. The CDR3 contains 13 residues. CDR1 and CDR2 (germline): DFQATT, SNEGSKA (reference sequence). In DNA, the CDR3 is TGCAATGCTCCACAGGGGGCAGGTGAAAAACTGTTTTTT. Protein: CNAPQGAGEKLFF.

This clonotype was counted ten times or more. The CDR3 spells CASSESGANVLTF. DNA for the CDR3: TGTGCCAGCAGTGAATCTGGGGCCAACGTCCTGACTTTC. This chain uses TRBV6-1 with TRBJ2-6; D remains ambiguous. This CDR3 spans 13 amino acids. Germline-derived CDR1 and CDR2 are MNHNS and SASEGT. The V and J ends lost 2 bases and 1 base respectively, with 0 bases between them.

This clonotype was counted many times. The J gene is TRBJ1-5, the V gene TRBV5-1; TRBD1 is a possible D gene (5 bases). The CDR3 runs 16 residues. CDR1 and CDR2 from the germline V gene are SGHRS and YFSETQ. V gave up 0 bases and J gave up 1 base, with 11 bases separating them. This CDR3 is CASSLGGALSNQPQHF. CDR3 DNA sequence: TGCGCCAGCAGCTTGGGTGGGGCGCTCAGCAATCAGCCCCAGCATTTT.

This clonotype was detected ten times or more. The rearrangement joins TRBV20-1 to TRBJ2-2; 7 nucleotides line up with TRBD1. The CDR3 extends over 16 amino acids. After removal of 3 bases from V and 3 bases from J, the junction contained 10 bases not matched to a gene. CDR1 is DFQATT, CDR2 SNEGSKA, per germline (reference sequence). The CDR3 region is CSARHSDRAYTGELFF. The CDR3 DNA reads TGCAGTGCTAGGCACTCTGACAGGGCGTACACCGGGGAGCTGTTTTTT.